The present T cell receptor beta chain was sequenced within a study of memory CD4+ T cells and cytomegalovirus serostatus (dated by TCRdb to the late 2010s). For the wider study: The cohort comprised 33 healthy Belgian adults, 9 CMV seropositive and about 24 CMV seronegative. To replicate a published TCR-based CMV serostatus classifier, the researchers sequenced the CD4+ memory TCRbeta repertoires of a Belgian cohort whose cytomegalovirus serostatus was known. The investigation overall reported the following: Among the 164 previously reported CMV-associated TCRbeta sequences, 67 showed up in the CD4+ memory repertoires, with each one found in between one and five individuals. CMV serostatus prediction reached a median bootstrapped AUC of 0.95 with the original framework and just under 0.92 with a US-trained random forest. The results were interpreted as suggesting that the CMV-associated TCR signature is largely present in the CD4+ memory repertoire. Unlike the original study, which covered naive and memory CD4+ and CD8+ populations, the Belgian study sequenced only CD4+CD45RO+ memory cells. The original-framework classifier achieved a median bootstrapped AUC of 0.95 with a 95% CI of 0.76-1.00 on the Belgian cohort.

Turning to this clone: It lacks a known antigen. The record has no base qualities; no much larger clone is one base away.

Genomic DNA was extracted from sorted cells with the Quick-DNA Microprep Kit. Amplification of TCRbeta DNA was done with the immunoSEQ hsTCRbeta kit, following the protocol from the manufacturer. TCRbeta libraries were sequenced on an Illumina MiSeq instrument. The study's own analysis went as follows. Following removal of out-of-frame sequences, 2 million to 2.5 million distinct TCRbeta sequences were retained, with an average of about 63,000 per individual. Two values were used to score each individual: the count of 150 to 200 previously reported CMV-associated TCRbeta sequences and the total count of productive distinct TCRbeta sequences. A beta-binomial model was reimplemented in Python, and random forests from scikit-learn, run with default parameters, were trained on data from the US cohort. Classifier performance on the Belgian cohort was summarized as median AUC with percentile confidence intervals over 10,000 bootstrap iterations. The clones in this table, taken by TCRdb from immuneACCESS, are in-frame only. Not every clone is retained; where verified, under half of the shortfall comes from an unresolved V gene, and the cause of the rest is unknown. V and J calls and clone size are given by that table; D and trimming were obtained from the DNA. This sample holds 45,000 to 65,000 clones; about 78% were observed only once. The ten largest clones take up 0.77% of the sample.

The V and J ends are trimmed by 4 bases and 3 bases, leaving 7 bases between them. CDR1 and CDR2 are drawn from the germline V gene: SGHDN, FVKESK. From its cysteine to its phenylalanine, the CDR3 spans 12 amino acids. Only CDR3 DNA is held: 36 bases, read in frame from base 1. Single viable CD3+CD4+CD8-CD45RO+ cells were sorted as memory CD4+ T cells on a FACSAria II. To determine CMV serostatus, a Roche Elecsys assay was used that detects serum IgG against CMV pp150, pp28, p38 and p52. After the samples were thawed, total CD4+ T cells were enriched through positive selection using CD4 magnetic microbeads. Samples originated from another study that specifically interrogated the CD4+ T cell memory repertoire. Peripheral blood mononuclear cells were isolated and cryopreserved according to standard operating procedures, and serum was kept at -80 degrees C. Staining used CD3-PerCP (BW264/56), CD4-APC (RPA-T4), CD45RO-PE (UCHT1) and CD8-Pacific Orange (3B5) antibodies, with Sytox blue excluding non-viable cells.

This clonotype was sampled from an adult in good health and CMV-seronegative. Sequenced input: memory CD4+ T cells from blood. This sequence uses TRBV14 and TRBJ2-7; no D gene can be assigned with confidence. The CDR3 has the sequence CASSPGNYEQYF. The sequenced DNA is TGTGCCAGCAGCCCCGGCAACTACGAGCAGTACTTC.